This T cell receptor (beta chain) was documented in a study of beta chain features in type 1 diabetes. The ends were cut back, 1 base at V and 5 bases at J, with 11 bases in the middle. The germline gives CDR1 GTSNPN, CDR2 SVGIG (reference sequence). This CDR3 comprises 13 residues. Investigators reverse transcribed all isolated RNA, so they sequenced expressed TCRB transcripts. Data came from immunoSEQ multiplex PCR; TCRdb stores just in-frame clones and leaves some out. This sample has 310,000 or so clones, with approximately 10% found just once. V gene TRBV30 combines with J gene TRBJ2-5, with D perhaps matching TRBD2 (7 bases). Sequenced sample: naive CD4+ T cells from blood. This sequence originates from a woman in her 30s in good health. The CDR3 DNA reads TGTGCCTGGAGTGCCAGGGGAGGGGAGACCCAGTACTTC. Translating it yields CAWSARGGETQYF.